The clone carrying this TCR beta chain is medium-sized. Its specificity is unknown. The gene names given are mouse names. The CDR3 extends 4 residues past the end of the read, so its final part is completed from the germline J gene. The record originates from a study of CD8+ T cells in alopecia areata. Across the study: Donor skin was harvested from 6-12-month-old C3H/HeJ mice with spontaneous alopecia and grafted onto approximately 7-11-week-old female C3H/HeJ recipients. General study findings and limits: The study also sequences resident alphabeta T cells of normal skin in scalp samples.

Combined cutaneous lymph node cells underwent sorting by CD4, CD8alpha, NKG2D, NKG2ACE and additional markers. Sequencing templates came from extracted RNA that was reverse transcribed into cDNA. Using immunoSEQ multiplex PCR, the repertoire was profiled, and TCRdb retains in-frame clones only, with some absent. Observed in the sample are about 9,000 clones, none of them singletons. The J segment lost 0 bases and the V segment lost 2 bases, leaving 1 base of the junction unmatched. Germline CDR1 SGHDT, CDR2 FRDEAV. The CDR3 extends over 14 amino acids. The sequenced material came from CD8+ T cells sorted from a lymph node. The V call is TRBV14, the J call TRBJ1-2; TRBD1 aligns across 7 bases. This clonotype was sampled from a C3H/HeJ mouse with alopecia areata. Mouse strain MHC haplotype: H2-k. CDR3 loop: CASSLGTANSDYTF. The sequenced part of the CDR3 DNA is TGTGCCAGCAGTTTAGGGACAGCAAACTCC.